The T cell receptor (beta chain) described here comes from a study of vaccination effects on CD4 cells after COVID-19. Comments on this clone: The antigen is not known.

With V trimmed by 2 bases and J by 5 bases, 3 bases remained unmatched. Germline CDR1 is SGHRS and CDR2 is YFSETQ. This CDR3 has 13 amino acids. Only in-frame clones appear in the TCRdb table, and some are missing; sequencing was by immunoSEQ multiplex PCR. The sample carries just under 75,000 clones, 73% recorded once. The culture ran for around 10 days before CD4+ T cells were isolated. It was two doses of either the BNT162b2 or mRNA-1273 vaccine that participants received. The study, taken as a whole, reports: Common cold coronaviruses were cross-recognized by only 1 of 255 vaccine-induced clones in healthy vaccinees. Only a few convalescent patients and no early post-infection timepoints featured in the study.

The receptor comes from a human donor who received a COVID-19 vaccine. The rearrangement joins TRBV5-1 to TRBJ2-5; 7 bases are a match to TRBD1. Source: CD4+ T cells from PBMCs cultured without peptide, taken after COVID-19 vaccination. The CDR3: CASSFTGVETQYF. The CDR3 nucleotides read TGCGCCAGCAGCTTTACAGGGGTGGAGACCCAGTACTTC.